This is a list of T cell receptor beta chains from one sample in a study of blood T cells in healthy people across ages. One entry per CDR3 protein results from TCRdb running MiXCR on the 5' RACE reads. This sample has 1.5 million to 2 million distinct CDR3 sequences, with roughly 50% found just once. Sequencing was carried out using blood. Receptors were obtained from a woman aged 40 to 50 in good health. Each CDR3 is given with its conserved first and last residue. The order of the fields is V gene, clone size, CDR3 length, J gene, CDR3 protein. Some rows mark clone size as missing; the rest say once, few, many or name a class of expanded clone.

v_gene: TRBV27
abundance: -
len: 15
j_gene: TRBJ1-2
CDR3aa: CASIPSPGDNYGYTF

v_gene: TRBV7-9
abundance: few
len: 16
j_gene: TRBJ2-1
CDR3aa: CASSFSPVGRLNEQFF

v_gene: TRBV6-6
abundance: once
len: 14
j_gene: TRBJ1-1
CDR3aa: CASMVQGMNTEAFF

v_gene: TRBV21-1
abundance: few
len: 15
j_gene: TRBJ2-5
CDR3aa: CASSLAASGEETQYF

v_gene: TRBV12-3/TRBV12-4
abundance: once
len: 13
j_gene: TRBJ2-3
CDR3aa: CASSLSVDRTQYF

v_gene: TRBV10-3
abundance: -
len: 17
j_gene: TRBJ2-5
CDR3aa: CAISTWTSGGLQETQYF

v_gene: TRBV4-2
abundance: -
len: 15
j_gene: TRBJ2-7
CDR3aa: CASSQESQVSYEQYF

v_gene: TRBV12-3/TRBV12-4
abundance: few
len: 16
j_gene: TRBJ2-1
CDR3aa: CASSPGPGQGNNEQFF

v_gene: TRBV6-8
abundance: few
len: 13
j_gene: TRBJ1-1
CDR3aa: CASRSGTGPGAFF

v_gene: TRBV7-2
abundance: few
len: 16
j_gene: TRBJ2-3
CDR3aa: CASSPGPGGQSDTQYF

v_gene: TRBV20-1
abundance: once
len: 16
j_gene: TRBJ2-1
CDR3aa: CSARGASGGALNEQFF

v_gene: TRBV20-1
abundance: once
len: 14
j_gene: TRBJ1-2
CDR3aa: CSARGPQLNYGYTF

v_gene: TRBV29-1
abundance: -
len: 14
j_gene: TRBJ2-3
CDR3aa: CSVETLASTDTQYF

v_gene: TRBV28
abundance: -
len: 15
j_gene: -
CDR3aa: CASSQPDRVAYEQYF

v_gene: TRBV6-5
abundance: -
len: 16
j_gene: TRBJ2-5
CDR3aa: CASKEDRVGYQETQYF

v_gene: TRBV5-1
abundance: -
len: 14
j_gene: TRBJ2-3
CDR3aa: CASSIGTDRDTQYF